Following are 5 T cell receptor beta chains from one sample sequenced in a study of CXCR3-negative and CXCR3-positive naive CD8 T cells. With UMI labels, 5' RACE was used to prepare the TRB cDNA libraries. For each CDR3 protein, TCRdb gives one entry from its re-call of the 5' RACE reads, without DNA. Across about 26,000 distinct CDR3 sequences, the top ten clones capture over 2.5% of the sample. The sample taken for sequencing was naive CXCR3- CD8+ T cells from blood. Documented subset: CD45RO-CCR7+CD27+CD95- naive CD8+ T cells lacking CXCR3 (TNR3-). These receptors were taken from a human donor in good health. Some clones in this sample may be carry-over from other donors' samples.

The chain's CDR3 is CATSGPVGSGRDTQYF. The chain joins TRBV24-1 to TRBJ2-3; TCRdb outputs TRBD1, but without DNA this stays unchecked. Looked up from germline, CDR1 is KGHDR and CDR2 is SFDVKD. The CDR3 is made up of 16 amino acids.

V is TRBV7-3 and J is TRBJ2-2; the D call from TCRdb, TRBD1, cannot be confirmed without DNA. The CDR3 is made up of 16 amino acids. Germline V CDR1 and CDR2: SGHTA, FQGTGA. CDR3 residues: CASSPGTGYTPGELFF.

This clonotype is called medium-sized (0.01 to 0.1%) based on its frequency. V usage is TRBV13 and J usage is TRBJ1-2; absent DNA, TCRdb's TRBD1 call cannot be checked. Germline values: CDR1 PRHDT, CDR2 FYEKMQ (reference sequence). The CDR3 spans 16 residues. The CDR3 reads CASSLERSWGEYGYTF.

V is TRBV6-5 and J is TRBJ2-1. This CDR3 spans 14 amino acids. CDR1 is MNHEY, CDR2 SVGAGI, per germline. CDR3 region: CASSYSDTYNEQFF.

This sequence joins TRBV19 and TRBJ2-7; the TCRdb call, TRBD2, lacks DNA for checking. CDR3 size: 15 residues. CDR1 is LNHDA and CDR2 is SQIVND in the germline V gene (reference sequence). The CDR3 spells CASSSLSGILDEQYF.